These 14 T cell receptor beta chains were all obtained from the same sample, sequenced in a study of low-dose radiotherapy and immunotherapy resistance in tumors. The time point is: before trial treatment. First-strand cDNA relied on TRAV- and TRBV-specific primers spanning alpha and beta chains. TCRs were put through roughly 20 PCR cycles of amplification with Phusion. A constant-region primer and the V-primer adapter served as the primer pair. One entry per CDR3 protein results from TCRdb running MiXCR on the reads. The sample includes around 80,000 distinct CDR3 sequences, approximately 20% of them seen just once. The material was PBMCs, obtained before treatment. These receptors all stem from a male donor with prostate cancer.

The rearrangement links TRBV5-4 to TRBJ2-7; D remains unclear. The CDR3 loop spans 10 amino acids. Looked up from germline, CDR1 is SGHNT and CDR2 is YYREEE (reference sequence). V was cut by 5 bases and J by 4 bases, with 4 bases left in between. For the CDR3, the DNA is TGTGCCAGCAGTACATACGAGCAGTACTTC. It encodes CASSTYEQYF.

In its sample, this clonotype was seen many times. The chain couples TRBV14 to TRBJ2-1; TRBD2 aligns across 9 bases. J lost 8 bases, V lost 3 bases, and 5 bases had no gene match. CDR3 length equals 14 residues. Germline V gene lookup returns CDR1 SGHDN and CDR2 FVKESK. CDR3 sequence (DNA): TGTGCCAGCAGCCAGGATTTAGCGGGAGATGAGCAGTTCTTC. It translates to CASSQDLAGDEQFF.

This clonotype was recorded many times. The chain recombines TRBV20-1 with TRBJ1-5; TRBD1 aligns across 8 bases. V trimming: 2 bases; J trimming: 2 bases; junction bases outside the gene matches: 8. Germline V gene data show CDR1 as DFQATT and CDR2 as SNEGSKA (reference sequence). The CDR3 totals 16 residues. The chain's CDR3 is CSARREQGGGNQPQHF. As DNA, the CDR3 is TGCAGTGCTAGACGTGAACAGGGGGGAGGCAATCAGCCCCAGCATTTT.

Only one count was recorded for this clonotype. V gene TRBV5-1 combines with J gene TRBJ2-3; no clear D. The CDR3 totals 15 residues. The germline V gene encodes CDR1 SGHRS and CDR2 YFSETQ. The V end was cut by 1 base, the J end by 3 bases, with 12 bases between. The CDR3 nucleotides read TGCGCCAGCAGCTTGACTACCCCGGAAACAGATACGCAGTATTTT. Amino acid sequence: CASSLTTPETDTQYF.

This clonotype was observed many times. The chain links TRBV7-9 to TRBJ2-2, with D possibly being TRBD1 (6 bases). V dropped 1 base and J dropped 4 bases, with 13 bases sitting between them. Per the germline V gene, CDR1 is SEHNR and CDR2 is FQNEAQ (reference sequence). The CDR3 is 16 residues long. The CDR3 reads CASSLDQGLATGELFF. Written as DNA, the CDR3 is TGTGCCAGCAGCTTAGACCAGGGGTTGGCCACCGGGGAGCTGTTTTTT.

The sample holds one count of this clonotype. This chain uses TRBV18 with TRBJ2-5; the D gene could be TRBD1 or TRBD2 (5 bases each). Germline V gives CDR1 KGHSH, CDR2 LQKENI. V shed 5 bases and J shed 1 base, with 11 bases lying between them. The CDR3 spans 14 residues. The CDR3, as DNA: TGTGCCAGCTCATCCCCAGGGACCCAAGAGACCCAGTACTTC. It specifies CASSSPGTQETQYF.

This clonotype was detected ten times or more. The chain has TRBV7-6 and TRBJ2-3, with D perhaps TRBD1 or TRBD2 (6 bases each). Germline CDR1 and CDR2: SGHVS and FNYEAQ. The CDR3 has 16 amino acids. The V end lost 1 base, the J end lost 5 bases, and 16 bases lay between the germline ends. The CDR3 coding sequence is TGTGCCAGCAGCTTAGGAGGGGGGCAGGGAAGAGATACGCAGTATTTT. Its translation is CASSLGGGQGRDTQYF.

This clonotype was detected ten times or more. The chain couples TRBV20-1 to TRBJ2-5, with 12 bases that match TRBD2. This CDR3 comprises 14 residues. V gave up 6 bases and J gave up 4 bases; unmatched junction bases: 6. Looked up from germline, CDR1 is DFQATT and CDR2 is SNEGSKA (reference sequence). This CDR3 reads CSATLAGGSETQYF. The CDR3 DNA sequence: TGCAGTGCAACACTAGCGGGAGGATCAGAGACCCAGTACTTC.

There are many counts of this clonotype. This chain uses TRBV6-2 or TRBV6-3 with TRBJ2-7; D not certain. CDR3 size: 14 residues. From germline, CDR1 is MNHEY and CDR2 SVGEGT. Trimming cost V 5 bases and J 2 bases, with 13 bases left between them. The CDR3 loop is CASSADFATYEQYF. CDR3 coding DNA: TGTGCCAGCAGTGCCGACTTTGCGACCTACGAGCAGTACTTC.

The sample holds many counts of this clonotype. The CDR3 reads CASSLRDGNEKLFF. CDR3 sequence (DNA): TGTGCCAGCTCCCTCCGGGACGGTAATGAAAAACTGTTTTTT. The V and J genes are TRBV18 and TRBJ1-4; TRBD1 is a possible D gene (5 bases). CDR3 length: 14 residues. V lost 6 bases and J lost 4, with 12 bases in between. Germline assignment: CDR1 KGHSH and CDR2 LQKENI.

This clonotype was seen many times. This sequence joins TRBV18 and TRBJ1-5, with D unresolved. The CDR3 is 13 residues long. Deletions cut 3 bases from V and 4 bases from J, with 7 bases between. Germline values: CDR1 KGHSH, CDR2 LQKENI. CDR3 bases: TGTGCCAGCTCACCCCAAAAAAATCAGCCCCAGCATTTT. It translates to CASSPQKNQPQHF.

This clonotype was seen at least ten times. The chain uses TRBV3-1 and TRBJ2-1, with D possibly matching TRBD2 (5 bases). There are 13 residues in the CDR3. Germline lookup yields CDR1 LGHDT and CDR2 YNNKEL (reference sequence). Trimming cost V 4 bases and J 9 bases, with 13 bases left between them. CDR3 sequence reads: CASSPHPGSEQFF. CDR3 sequence (DNA): TGTGCCAGCAGCCCTCATCCGGGGAGTGAGCAGTTCTTC.

This clonotype was seen repeatedly, ten times or more. The CDR3 spells CASSLTAGYTF. The CDR3, as DNA: TGTGCCAGCAGTTTAACGGCTGGCTACACCTTC. The V call is TRBV12-3 or TRBV12-4, the J call TRBJ1-2; D is uncertain. V shed 2 bases and J shed 7 bases, with 5 bases lying between them. CDR3 length: 11 residues.

The chain uses TRBV6-6 and TRBJ2-3, with D perhaps TRBD1 (5 bases). There are 14 residues in the CDR3. Germline lookup yields CDR1 MNHNY and CDR2 SVGAGI (reference sequence). V dropped 6 bases and J dropped 2 bases, with 12 bases sitting between them. The DNA for the CDR3 is TGTGCCAGCAGCCTACGACAGTCCACAGATACGCAGTATTTT. It is translated as CASSLRQSTDTQYF.